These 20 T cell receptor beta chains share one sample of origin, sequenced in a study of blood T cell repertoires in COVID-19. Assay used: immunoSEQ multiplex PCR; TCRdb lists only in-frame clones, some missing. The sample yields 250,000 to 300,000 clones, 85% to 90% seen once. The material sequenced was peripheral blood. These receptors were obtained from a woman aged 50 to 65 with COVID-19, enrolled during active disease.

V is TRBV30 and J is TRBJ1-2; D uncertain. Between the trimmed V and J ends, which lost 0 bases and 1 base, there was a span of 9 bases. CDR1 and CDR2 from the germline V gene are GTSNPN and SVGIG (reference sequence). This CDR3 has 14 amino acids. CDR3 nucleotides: TGTGCCTGGAGTGTCCGGGGAGGTAACTATGGCTACACCTTC. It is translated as CAWSVRGGNYGYTF.

CDR3: CAWLWRNEQFF. CDR3 DNA sequence: TGTGCCTGGTTGTGGAGGAATGAGCAGTTCTTC. The chain combines TRBV30 with TRBJ2-1; D perhaps matches TRBD2 (5 bases). The germline gives CDR1 GTSNPN, CDR2 SVGIG (reference sequence). The CDR3 extends over 11 amino acids. V dropped 5 bases and J dropped 7 bases, with 9 bases sitting between them.

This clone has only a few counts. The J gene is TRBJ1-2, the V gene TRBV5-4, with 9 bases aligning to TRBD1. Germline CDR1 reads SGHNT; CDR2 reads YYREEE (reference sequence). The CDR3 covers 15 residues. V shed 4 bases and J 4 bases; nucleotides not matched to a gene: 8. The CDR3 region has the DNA TGTGCCAGCAGCGCGGGACAGGGTACTGGCTATGGCTACACCTTC. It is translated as CASSAGQGTGYGYTF.

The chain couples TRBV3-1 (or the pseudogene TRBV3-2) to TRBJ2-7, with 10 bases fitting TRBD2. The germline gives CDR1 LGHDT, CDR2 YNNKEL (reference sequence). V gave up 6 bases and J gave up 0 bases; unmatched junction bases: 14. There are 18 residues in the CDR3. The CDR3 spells CASRSSGRTRMSSYEQYF. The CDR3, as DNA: TGTGCCAGCAGAAGTAGCGGGAGGACCCGGATGAGCTCCTACGAGCAGTACTTC.

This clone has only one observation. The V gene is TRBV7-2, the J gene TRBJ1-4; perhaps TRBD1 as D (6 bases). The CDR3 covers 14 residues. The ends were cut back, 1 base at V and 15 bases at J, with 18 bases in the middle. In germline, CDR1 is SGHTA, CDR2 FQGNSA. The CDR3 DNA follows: TGTGCCAGCAGCTTAGATTCTCCGGGACATAGGGTGTTTTTT. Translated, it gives CASSLDSPGHRVFF. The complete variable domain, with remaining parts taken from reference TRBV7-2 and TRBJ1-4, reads GAGVSQSPSNKVTEKGKDVELRCDPISGHTALYWYRQSLGQGLEFLIYFQGNSAPDKSGLPSDRFSAERTGGSVSTLTIQRTQQEDSAVYLCASSLDSPGHRVFFGSGTQLSVL.

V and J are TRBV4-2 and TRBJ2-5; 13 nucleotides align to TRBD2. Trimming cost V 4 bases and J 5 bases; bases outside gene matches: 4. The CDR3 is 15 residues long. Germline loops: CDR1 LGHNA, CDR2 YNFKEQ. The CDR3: CASSRTSGSSETQYF. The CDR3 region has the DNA TGTGCCAGCAGCCGGACTAGCGGGAGTAGCGAGACCCAGTACTTC.

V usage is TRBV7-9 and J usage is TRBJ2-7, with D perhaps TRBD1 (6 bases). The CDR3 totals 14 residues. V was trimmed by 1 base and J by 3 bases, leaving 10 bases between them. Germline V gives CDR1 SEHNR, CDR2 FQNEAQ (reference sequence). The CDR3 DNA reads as TGTGCCAGCAGCTTAGGAACAGGGATCTACGAGCAGTACTTC. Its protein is CASSLGTGIYEQYF.

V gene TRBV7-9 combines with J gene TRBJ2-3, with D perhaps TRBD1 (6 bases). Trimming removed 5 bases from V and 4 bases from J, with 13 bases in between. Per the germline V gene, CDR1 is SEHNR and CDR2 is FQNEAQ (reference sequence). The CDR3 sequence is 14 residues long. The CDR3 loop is CASSISGVADTQYF. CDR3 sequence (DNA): TGTGCCAGCAGCATTTCAGGGGTGGCAGATACGCAGTATTTT.

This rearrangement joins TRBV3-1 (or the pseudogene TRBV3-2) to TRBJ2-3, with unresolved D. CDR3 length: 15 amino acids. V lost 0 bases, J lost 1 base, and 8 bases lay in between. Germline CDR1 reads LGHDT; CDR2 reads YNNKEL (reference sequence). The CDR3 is CASSQEWHRTDTQYF. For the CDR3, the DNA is TGTGCCAGCAGCCAAGAATGGCACCGCACAGATACGCAGTATTTT.

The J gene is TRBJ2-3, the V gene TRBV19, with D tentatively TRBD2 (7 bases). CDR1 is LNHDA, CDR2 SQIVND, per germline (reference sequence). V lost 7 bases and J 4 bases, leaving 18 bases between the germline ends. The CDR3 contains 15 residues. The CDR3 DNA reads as TGTGCCAGTACCACTACTTGGGGGGGCCCAGATACGCAGTATTTT. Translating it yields CASTTTWGGPDTQYF.

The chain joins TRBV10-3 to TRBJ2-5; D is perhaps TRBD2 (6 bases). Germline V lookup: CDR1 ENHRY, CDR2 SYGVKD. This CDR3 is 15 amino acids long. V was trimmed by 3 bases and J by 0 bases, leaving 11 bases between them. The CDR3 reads CAISDPSGDQETQYF. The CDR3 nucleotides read TGTGCCATCAGTGACCCCTCGGGGGACCAAGAGACCCAGTACTTC.

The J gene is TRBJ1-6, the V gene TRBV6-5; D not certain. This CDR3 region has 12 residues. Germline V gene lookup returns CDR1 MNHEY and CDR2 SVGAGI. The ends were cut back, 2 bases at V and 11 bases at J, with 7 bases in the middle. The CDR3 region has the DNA TGTGCCAGCAGTTACGGGGAGACACCCCTCCACTTT. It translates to CASSYGETPLHF.

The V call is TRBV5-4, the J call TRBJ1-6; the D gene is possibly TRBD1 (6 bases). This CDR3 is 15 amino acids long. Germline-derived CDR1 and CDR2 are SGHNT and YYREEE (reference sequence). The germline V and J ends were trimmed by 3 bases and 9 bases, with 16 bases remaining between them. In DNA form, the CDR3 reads TGTGCCAGCAGCTCCTTGGGGGCTAAAAGTTCACCCCTCCACTTT. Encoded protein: CASSSLGAKSSPLHF.

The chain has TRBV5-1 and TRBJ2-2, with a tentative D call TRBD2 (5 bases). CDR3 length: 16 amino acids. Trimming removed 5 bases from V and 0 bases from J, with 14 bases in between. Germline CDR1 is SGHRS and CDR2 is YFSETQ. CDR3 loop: CASSFTTGTNTGELFF. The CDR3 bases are TGCGCCAGCAGTTTTACGACGGGGACGAACACCGGGGAGCTGTTTTTT. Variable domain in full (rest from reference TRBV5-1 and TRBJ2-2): KAGVTQTPRYLIKTRGQQVTLSCSPISGHRSVSWYQQTPGQGLQFLFEYFSETQRNKGNFPGRFSGRQFSNSRSEMNVSTLELGDSALYLCASSFTTGTNTGELFFGEGSRLTVL.

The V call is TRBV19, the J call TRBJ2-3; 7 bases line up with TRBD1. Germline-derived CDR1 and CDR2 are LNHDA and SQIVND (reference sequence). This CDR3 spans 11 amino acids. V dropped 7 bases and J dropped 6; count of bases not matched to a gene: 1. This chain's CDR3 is CASTDRDTQYF. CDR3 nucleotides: TGTGCCAGTACGGACAGGGATACGCAGTATTTT. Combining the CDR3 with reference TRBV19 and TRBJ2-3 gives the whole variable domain DGGITQSPKYLFRKEGQNVTLSCEQNLNHDAMYWYRQDPGQGLRLIYYSQIVNDFQKGDIAEGYSVSREKKESFPLTVTSAQKNPTAFYLCASTDRDTQYFGPGTRLTVL.

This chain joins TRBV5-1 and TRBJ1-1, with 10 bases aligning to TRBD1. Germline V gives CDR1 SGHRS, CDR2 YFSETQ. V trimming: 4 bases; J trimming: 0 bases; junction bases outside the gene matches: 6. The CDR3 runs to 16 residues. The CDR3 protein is CASSVDRGGMNTEAFF. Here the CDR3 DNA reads TGCGCCAGCAGCGTGGACAGGGGGGGTATGAACACTGAAGCTTTCTTT.

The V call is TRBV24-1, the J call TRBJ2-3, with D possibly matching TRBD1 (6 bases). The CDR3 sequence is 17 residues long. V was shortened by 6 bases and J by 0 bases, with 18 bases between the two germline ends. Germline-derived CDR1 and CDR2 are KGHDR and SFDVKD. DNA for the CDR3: TGTGCCACCAGTCCATCCCCAGGGGTCGTTAGCACAGATACGCAGTATTTT. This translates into CATSPSPGVVSTDTQYF.

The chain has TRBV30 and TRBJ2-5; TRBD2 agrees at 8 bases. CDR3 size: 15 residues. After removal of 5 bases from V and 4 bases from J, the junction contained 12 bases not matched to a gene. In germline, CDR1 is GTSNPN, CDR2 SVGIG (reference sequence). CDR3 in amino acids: CAWQREAGARETQYF. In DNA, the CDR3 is TGTGCCTGGCAGCGGGAAGCGGGAGCAAGAGAGACCCAGTACTTC.

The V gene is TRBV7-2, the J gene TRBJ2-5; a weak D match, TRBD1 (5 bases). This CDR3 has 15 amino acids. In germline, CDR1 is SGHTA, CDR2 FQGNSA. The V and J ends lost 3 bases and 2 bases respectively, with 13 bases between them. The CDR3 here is CASSFRVSPQETQYF. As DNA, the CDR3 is TGTGCCAGCAGCTTCAGGGTATCCCCGCAAGAGACCCAGTACTTC.

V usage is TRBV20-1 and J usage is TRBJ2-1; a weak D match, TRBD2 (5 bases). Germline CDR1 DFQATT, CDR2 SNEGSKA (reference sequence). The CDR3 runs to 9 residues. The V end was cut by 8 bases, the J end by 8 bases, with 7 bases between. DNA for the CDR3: TGCAGTACGAGGGATGAGCAGTTCTTC. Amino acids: CSTRDEQFF.